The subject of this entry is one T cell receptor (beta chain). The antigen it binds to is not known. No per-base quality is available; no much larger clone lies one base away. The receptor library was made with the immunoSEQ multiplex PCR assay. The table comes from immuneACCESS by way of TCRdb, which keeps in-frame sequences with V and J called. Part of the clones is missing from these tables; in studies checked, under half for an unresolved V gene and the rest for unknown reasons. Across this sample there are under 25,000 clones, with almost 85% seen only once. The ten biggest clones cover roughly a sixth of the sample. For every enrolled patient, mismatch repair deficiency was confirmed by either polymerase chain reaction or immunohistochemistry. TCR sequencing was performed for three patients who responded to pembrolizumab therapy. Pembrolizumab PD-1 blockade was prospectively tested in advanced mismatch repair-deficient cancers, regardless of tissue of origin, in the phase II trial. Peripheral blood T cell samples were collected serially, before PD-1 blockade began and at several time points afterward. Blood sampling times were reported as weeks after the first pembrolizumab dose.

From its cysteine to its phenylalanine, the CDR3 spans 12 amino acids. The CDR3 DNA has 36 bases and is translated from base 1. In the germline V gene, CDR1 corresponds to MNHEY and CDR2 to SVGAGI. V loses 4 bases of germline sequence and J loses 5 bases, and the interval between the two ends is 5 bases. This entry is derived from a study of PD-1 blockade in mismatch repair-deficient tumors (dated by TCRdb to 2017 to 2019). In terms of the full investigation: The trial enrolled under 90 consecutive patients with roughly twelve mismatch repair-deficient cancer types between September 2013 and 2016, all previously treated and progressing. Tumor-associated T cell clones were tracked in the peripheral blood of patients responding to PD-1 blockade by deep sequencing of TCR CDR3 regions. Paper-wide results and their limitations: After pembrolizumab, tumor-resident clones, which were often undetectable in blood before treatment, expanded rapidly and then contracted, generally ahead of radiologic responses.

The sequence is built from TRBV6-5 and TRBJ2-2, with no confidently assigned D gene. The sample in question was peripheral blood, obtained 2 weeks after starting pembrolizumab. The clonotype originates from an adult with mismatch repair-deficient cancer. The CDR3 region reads CASSWGTGELFF. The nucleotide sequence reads TGTGCCAGCAGTTGGGGAACCGGGGAGCTGTTTTTT.